These T cell receptor beta chains were read from a single sample in a study of T cell repertoires in cytomegalovirus infection. These receptors are not linked to any known antigen. TCRdb fed the reads into MiXCR, producing one record per CDR3 protein. The top ten hold roughly 19% of the sample, which has a few hundred thousand distinct CDR3 sequences, approximately 22% seen once. This sample comprised cultured PBMCs, obtained from culture after CMV antigen stimulation. These receptors all come from a human donor in good health (CMV status not recorded). Some clones in this sample may be carry-over from other donors' samples. Each CDR3 is given with its conserved first and last residue. A D gene is named only where the DNA matches it firmly. A clone size is listed for some rows: how often the clone was seen (once, few, many), or a class if it is expanded.

v_call: TRBV7-6; d_call: TRBD1; clone_size: many; j_call: TRBJ2-3; cdr3_nt: TGTGCCAGCAGCTTAGGGGTACCGGGACAGGGCACAGATACGCAGTATTTT; cdr3_aa: CASSLGVPGQGTDTQYF
v_call: TRBV12-3/TRBV12-4; d_call: .; clone_size: few; j_call: TRBJ2-3; cdr3_nt: TGTGCCAGCAGTTCACGGAGACACACAGATACGCAGTATTTT; cdr3_aa: CASSSRRHTDTQYF
v_call: TRBV12-3/TRBV12-4; d_call: .; clone_size: .; j_call: TRBJ1-1; cdr3_nt: TGTGCCAGCAGCGTCGCGTGGAACACTGAAGCTTTCTTT; cdr3_aa: CASSVAWNTEAFF
v_call: TRBV19; d_call: TRBD1; clone_size: .; j_call: TRBJ2-3; cdr3_nt: TGTGCCAGTAGTAAGGGGGCTTACGAACCGACAGATACGCAGTATTTT; cdr3_aa: CASSKGAYEPTDTQYF
v_call: TRBV11-3; d_call: .; clone_size: .; j_call: TRBJ1-1; cdr3_nt: TGTGCCAGCAGCCAAGGGTCCCGGATGAACACTGAAGCTTTCTTT; cdr3_aa: CASSQGSRMNTEAFF
v_call: TRBV6-5; d_call: .; clone_size: few; j_call: TRBJ2-2; cdr3_nt: TGTGCCAGCAGTTACTCGCCCGGACTAACCGGGGAGCTGTTTTTT; cdr3_aa: CASSYSPGLTGELFF
v_call: TRBV7-8; d_call: TRBD2; clone_size: many; j_call: TRBJ2-5; cdr3_nt: TGTGCCAGCAGCTCACGGCAGCGGGAGAGGGAGACCCAGTACTTC; cdr3_aa: CASSSRQRERETQYF
v_call: TRBV5-4; d_call: TRBD1; clone_size: .; j_call: TRBJ2-2; cdr3_nt: TGTGCCAGCAGCCAAACAGGGGTTGGTACCGGGGAGCTGTTTTTT; cdr3_aa: CASSQTGVGTGELFF
v_call: TRBV9; d_call: .; clone_size: .; j_call: TRBJ2-2; cdr3_nt: TGTGCCAGCAGCGTAGTCGTAGGGCCGAACACCGGGGAGCTGTTTTTT; cdr3_aa: CASSVVVGPNTGELFF
v_call: TRBV27; d_call: .; clone_size: .; j_call: TRBJ2-7; cdr3_nt: TGTGCCAGCAGTCTATCGGTACTTCGCCGGGGCGAGCAGTACTTC; cdr3_aa: CASSLSVLRRGEQYF
v_call: TRBV19; d_call: TRBD2; clone_size: .; j_call: TRBJ2-5; cdr3_nt: TGTGCCAGTAGTATTCTCCGTGGGAGCGGGGGAGAGACCCAGTACTTC; cdr3_aa: CASSILRGSGGETQYF
v_call: TRBV11-2; d_call: TRBD2; clone_size: .; j_call: TRBJ2-1; cdr3_nt: TGTGCCAGCAGCTTAGCACCGGGACTAGCGGGGAATGAGCAGTTCTTC; cdr3_aa: CASSLAPGLAGNEQFF
v_call: TRBV7-6; d_call: .; clone_size: .; j_call: TRBJ1-2; cdr3_nt: TGTGCCAGCAGCCTAGGAGGGGGGAGAGGAGGCTACACCTTC; cdr3_aa: CASSLGGGRGGYTF
v_call: TRBV9; d_call: TRBD2; clone_size: few; j_call: TRBJ2-5; cdr3_nt: TGTGCCAGCAGCCTCCGACTAGCGGGAGGGCTGGAGACCCAGTACTTC; cdr3_aa: CASSLRLAGGLETQYF
v_call: TRBV27; d_call: .; clone_size: few; j_call: TRBJ2-5; cdr3_nt: TGTGCCAGCAGTTTAGTTGGACAGCGTGTGGGGACCCAGTACTTC; cdr3_aa: CASSLVGQRVGTQYF